This T cell receptor (beta chain) was captured in a study of T cell responses to AZD1222 COVID-19 vaccine. Study results and caveats: Clonal diversity was possibly underestimated; the donors were predominantly white British and more often female.

As for this clone: Its specificity is not known.

Trimming pared 0 bases from V and 6 bases from J, leaving 15 bases between. Germline CDR1 MNHEY, CDR2 SVGAGI. CDR3 size: 15 residues. TCRdb's table, derived via immunoSEQ multiplex PCR, lists solely in-frame clones and lacks some. The sample lists some 140,000 clones, about 89% seen once, with about 9.9% in the top ten. Pooled together were second doses at about 4 or about 12 weeks. The chain combines TRBV6-5 with TRBJ2-7, with D uncertain. Source: peripheral blood, taken 28 days after the second AZD1222 dose. The receptor was isolated from an adult who received the AZD1222 COVID-19 vaccine. Written as DNA, the CDR3 is TGTGCCAGCAGTTACTCGAGGACCATCGACTCCGAGCAGTACTTC. Its protein product is CASSYSRTIDSEQYF.